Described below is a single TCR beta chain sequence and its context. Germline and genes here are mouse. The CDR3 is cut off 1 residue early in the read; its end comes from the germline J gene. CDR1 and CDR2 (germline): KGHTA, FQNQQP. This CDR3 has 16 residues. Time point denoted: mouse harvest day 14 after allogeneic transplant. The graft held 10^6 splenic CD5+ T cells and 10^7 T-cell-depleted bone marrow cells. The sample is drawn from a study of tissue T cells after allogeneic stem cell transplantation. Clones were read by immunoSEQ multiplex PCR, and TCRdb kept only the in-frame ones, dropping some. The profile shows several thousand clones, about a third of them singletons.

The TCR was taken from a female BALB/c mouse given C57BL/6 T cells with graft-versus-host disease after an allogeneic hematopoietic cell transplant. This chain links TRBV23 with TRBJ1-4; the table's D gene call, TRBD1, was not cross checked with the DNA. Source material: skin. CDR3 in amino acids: CSSSQSGTGGNERLFF. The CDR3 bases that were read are TGCTCCAGCAGTCAATCGGGAACAGGGGGAAACGAAAGATTATTT. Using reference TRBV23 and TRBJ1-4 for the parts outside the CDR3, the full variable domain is DAAVTQKPRYLIKMKGQEAEMKCIPEKGHTAVFWYQQKQSKELKFLIYFQNQQPLDQIDMVKERFSAVCPSSSLCSLGIRTCEAEDSALYLCSSSQSGTGGNERLFFGHGTKLSVL.